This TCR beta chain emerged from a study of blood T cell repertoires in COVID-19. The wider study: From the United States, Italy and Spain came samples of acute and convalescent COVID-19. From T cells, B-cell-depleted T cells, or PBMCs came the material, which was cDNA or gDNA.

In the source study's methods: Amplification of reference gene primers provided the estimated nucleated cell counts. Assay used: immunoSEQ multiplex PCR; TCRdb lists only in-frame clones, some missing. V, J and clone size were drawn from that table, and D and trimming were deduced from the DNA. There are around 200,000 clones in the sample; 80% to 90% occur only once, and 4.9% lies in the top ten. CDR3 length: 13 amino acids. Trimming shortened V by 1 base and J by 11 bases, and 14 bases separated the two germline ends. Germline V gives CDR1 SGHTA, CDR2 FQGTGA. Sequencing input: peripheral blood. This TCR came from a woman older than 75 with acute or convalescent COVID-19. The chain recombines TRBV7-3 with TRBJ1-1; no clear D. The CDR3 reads CASSLSGATRAFF. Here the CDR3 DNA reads TGTGCCAGCAGCTTAAGTGGAGCCACCCGCGCTTTCTTT.